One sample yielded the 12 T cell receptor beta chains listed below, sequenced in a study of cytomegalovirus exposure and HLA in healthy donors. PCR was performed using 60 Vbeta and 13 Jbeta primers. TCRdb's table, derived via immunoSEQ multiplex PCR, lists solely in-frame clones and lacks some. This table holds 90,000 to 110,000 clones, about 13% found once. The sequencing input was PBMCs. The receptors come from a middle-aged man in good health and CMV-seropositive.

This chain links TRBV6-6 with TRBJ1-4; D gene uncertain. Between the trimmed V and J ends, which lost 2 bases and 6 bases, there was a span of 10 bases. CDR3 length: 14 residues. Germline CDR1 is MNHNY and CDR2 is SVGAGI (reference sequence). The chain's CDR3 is CASSYRSADEKLFF. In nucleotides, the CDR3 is TGTGCCAGCAGTTACAGGTCGGCGGATGAAAAACTGTTTTTT.

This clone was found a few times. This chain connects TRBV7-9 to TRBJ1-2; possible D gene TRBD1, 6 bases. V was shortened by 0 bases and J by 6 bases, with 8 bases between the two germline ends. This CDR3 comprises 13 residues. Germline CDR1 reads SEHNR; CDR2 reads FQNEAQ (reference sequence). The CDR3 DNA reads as TGTGCCAGCAGCTTAGCGAGGGGGAATGGCTACACCTTC. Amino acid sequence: CASSLARGNGYTF.

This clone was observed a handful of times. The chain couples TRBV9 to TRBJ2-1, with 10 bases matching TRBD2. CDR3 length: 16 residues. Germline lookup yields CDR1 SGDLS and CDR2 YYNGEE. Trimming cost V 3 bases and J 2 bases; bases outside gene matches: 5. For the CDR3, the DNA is TGTGCCAGCAGCGCTACTAGCGGGGCCCCCTACAATGAGCAGTTCTTC. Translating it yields CASSATSGAPYNEQFF.

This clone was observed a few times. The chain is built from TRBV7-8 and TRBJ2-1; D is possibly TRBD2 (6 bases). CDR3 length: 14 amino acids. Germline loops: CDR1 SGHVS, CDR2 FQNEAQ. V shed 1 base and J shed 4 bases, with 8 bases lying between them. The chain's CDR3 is CASSLGGTYNEQFF. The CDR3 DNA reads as TGTGCCAGCAGCTTAGGCGGGACTTACAATGAGCAGTTCTTC.

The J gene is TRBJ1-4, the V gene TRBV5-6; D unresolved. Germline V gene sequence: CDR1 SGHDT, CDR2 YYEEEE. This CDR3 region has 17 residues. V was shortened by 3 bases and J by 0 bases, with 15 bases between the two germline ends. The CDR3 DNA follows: TGTGCCAGCAGCTCAAAAGAGAGCGGAGCAACTAATGAAAAACTGTTTTTT. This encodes CASSSKESGATNEKLFF.

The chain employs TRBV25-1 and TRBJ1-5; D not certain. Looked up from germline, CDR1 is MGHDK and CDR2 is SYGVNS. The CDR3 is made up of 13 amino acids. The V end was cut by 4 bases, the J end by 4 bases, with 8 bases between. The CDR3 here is CASSGILNQPQHF. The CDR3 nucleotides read TGTGCCAGCAGTGGTATCCTTAATCAGCCCCAGCATTTT.

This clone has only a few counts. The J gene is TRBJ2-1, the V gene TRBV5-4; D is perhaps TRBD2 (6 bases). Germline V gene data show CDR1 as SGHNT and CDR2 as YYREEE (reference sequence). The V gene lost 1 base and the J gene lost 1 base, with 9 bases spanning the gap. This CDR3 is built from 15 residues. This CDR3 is CASSLYGRSYNEQFF. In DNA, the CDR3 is TGTGCCAGCAGCTTGTACGGGAGATCCTACAATGAGCAGTTCTTC. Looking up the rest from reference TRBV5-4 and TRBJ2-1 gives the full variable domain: ETGVTQSPTHLIKTRGQQVTLRCSSQSGHNTVSWYQQALGQGPQFIFQYYREEENGRGNFPPRFSGLQFPNYSSELNVNALELDDSALYLCASSLYGRSYNEQFFGPGTRLTVL.

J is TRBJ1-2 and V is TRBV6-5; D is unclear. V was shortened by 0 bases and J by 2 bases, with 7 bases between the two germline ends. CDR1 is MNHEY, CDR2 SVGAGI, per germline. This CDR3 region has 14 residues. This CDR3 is CASSYSSGNYGYTF. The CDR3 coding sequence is TGTGCCAGCAGTTACTCATCCGGGAACTATGGCTACACCTTC.

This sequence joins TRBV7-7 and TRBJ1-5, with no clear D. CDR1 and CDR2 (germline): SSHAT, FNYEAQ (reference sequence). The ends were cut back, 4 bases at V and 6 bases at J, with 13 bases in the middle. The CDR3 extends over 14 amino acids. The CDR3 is CASSSGGVGQPQHF. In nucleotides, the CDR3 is TGTGCCAGCAGCTCCGGCGGGGTGGGTCAGCCCCAGCATTTT.

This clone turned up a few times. The CDR3: CASSSMEDEKLFF. In DNA, the CDR3 is TGTGCCAGCAGTTCCATGGAGGATGAAAAACTGTTTTTT. The chain uses TRBV27 and TRBJ1-4; D is unclear. Germline CDR1 reads MNHEY; CDR2 reads SMNVEV (reference sequence). The CDR3 has 13 amino acids. V lost 4 bases, J lost 6 bases, and 9 bases lay in between.

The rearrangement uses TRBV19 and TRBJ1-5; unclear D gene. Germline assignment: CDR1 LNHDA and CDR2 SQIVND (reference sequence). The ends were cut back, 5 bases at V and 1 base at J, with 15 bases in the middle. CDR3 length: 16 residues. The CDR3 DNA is TGTGCCAGTAGTTTTGCCCGCCGAGGAAGCAATCAGCCCCAGCATTTT. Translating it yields CASSFARRGSNQPQHF.

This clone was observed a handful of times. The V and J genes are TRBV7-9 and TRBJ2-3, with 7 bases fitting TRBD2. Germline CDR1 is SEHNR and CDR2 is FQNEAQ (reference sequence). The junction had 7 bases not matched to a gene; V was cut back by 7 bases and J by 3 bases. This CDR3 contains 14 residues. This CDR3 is CASTNGGSTDTQYF. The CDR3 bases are TGTGCCAGCACAAACGGGGGGAGTACAGATACGCAGTATTTT. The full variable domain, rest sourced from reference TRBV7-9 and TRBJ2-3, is DTGVSQNPRHKITKRGQNVTFRCDPISEHNRLYWYRQTLGQGPEFLTYFQNEAQLEKSRLLSDRFSAERPKGSFSTLEIQRTEQGDSAMYLCASTNGGSTDTQYFGPGTRLTVL.